Given below is one T cell receptor (beta chain) in context. The antigen remains undetermined. The sample belongs to a study of blood T cells in healthy people across ages. Overall study results and limits: With naive T cell percentage, TCR beta diversity showed a strong correlation.

The CDR3 totals 14 residues. Per germline, CDR1 SGHTA and CDR2 FQGNSA. Together with a sample-barcoded 5' primer, a J-beta primer mix was included in a second PCR lasting about 7 to 11 cycles. TCRdb redid the calling of the 5' RACE reads with MiXCR, one entry per CDR3 protein. The repertoire holds about 780,000 distinct CDR3 sequences, about 26% seen once, with 2.5% to 3.5% in the top ten. Peripheral blood samples of roughly 9.8 milliliters were drawn from each donor. These data are also associated with another study on T cells of mothers and their children. That publication notes: Nine systemically healthy Caucasian donors: three mothers, six children.

The rearrangement links TRBV7-2 to TRBJ2-5; 8 bases match TRBD1. Matching the DNA end better, TRBJ2-7 makes the J call doubtful. The receptor was isolated from a boy younger than 18 in good health. Sequencing used blood. As DNA, the CDR3 is TGTGCCAGCAGCTCCCAGGGGGCAGGCCACGAGCAGTACTTC. The encoded protein is CASSSQGAGHEQYF.